This passage covers 21 T cell receptor beta chains from one sample sequenced in a study of early T cells in non-severe SARS-CoV-2 infection. TCRdb called the 5' RACE reads again in MiXCR, with one record for every CDR3 protein. There are more than 65,000 distinct CDR3 sequences in the sample; about 4.9% occur only once, and roughly 3.6% lies in the top ten. Sequences were derived from whole blood, sampled at baseline. All receptors come from an adult who was a healthcare worker with PCR-confirmed SARS-CoV-2 infection or an uninfected control (not recorded which). The donor label of this sample is uncertain.

This clonotype was counted a few times. The CDR3 is CASTGVRSTDTQYF. In nucleotides, the CDR3 is TGTGCCAGCACTGGCGTTAGAAGCACAGATACGCAGTATTTT. The V gene is TRBV2, the J gene TRBJ2-3; no firm D call. Trimming took 7 bases from V and 0 from J, leaving 11 bases between them. The CDR3 has 14 residues. Germline assignment: CDR1 SNHLY and CDR2 FYNNEI.

The J gene is TRBJ2-6, the V gene TRBV3-1, with D possibly being TRBD1 (6 bases). Per the germline V gene, CDR1 is LGHDT and CDR2 is YNNKEL (reference sequence). V lost 1 base, J lost 2 bases, and 9 bases lay in between. This CDR3 region has 16 residues. The CDR3 spells CASSQGTAAGANVLTF. For the CDR3, the DNA is TGTGCCAGCAGCCAAGGGACAGCGGCTGGGGCCAACGTCCTGACTTTC. The variable domain in full, with the rest retrieved from reference TRBV3-1 and TRBJ2-6, is DTAVSQTPKYLVTQMGNDKSIKCEQNLGHDTMYWYKQDSKKFLKIMFSYNNKELIINETVPNRFSPKSPDKAHLNLHINSLELGDSAVYFCASSQGTAAGANVLTFGAGSRLTVL.

The sample holds many counts of this clonotype. The chain recombines TRBV14 with TRBJ1-2; weak D call: TRBD1 (5 bases). Deletions cut 4 bases from V and 4 bases from J, with 13 bases between. The CDR3 length is 14 residues. CDR1 SGHDN and CDR2 FVKESK come from the germline V gene. As DNA, the CDR3 is TGTGCCAGCAGCCGACAGCACCTAGGCTATGGCTACACCTTC. Protein: CASSRQHLGYGYTF. Full variable domain (rest looked up from reference TRBV14 and TRBJ1-2): EAGVTQFPSHSVIEKGQTVTLRCDPISGHDNLYWYRRVMGKEIKFLLHFVKESKQDESGMPNNRFLAERTGGTYSTLKVQPAELEDSGVYFCASSRQHLGYGYTFGSGTRLTVV.

This clonotype was counted a few times. This sequence joins TRBV20-1 and TRBJ2-2; perhaps TRBD2 as D (5 bases). CDR1 and CDR2 from the germline V gene are DFQATT and SNEGSKA (reference sequence). The CDR3 runs to 14 residues. V was clipped by 6 bases and J by 4 bases, with 15 bases between them. CDR3 residues: CSASEGSGTGELFF. CDR3 sequence (DNA): TGCAGTGCCAGTGAGGGTTCGGGCACCGGGGAGCTGTTTTTT.

This clonotype was seen more than once but under ten times. The chain joins TRBV28 to TRBJ2-7; D not resolved. Trimming removed 5 bases at V and 5 bases at J, with 13 bases between. This CDR3 spans 13 amino acids. CDR1 is MDHEN, CDR2 SYDVKM, per germline. CDR3 sequence reads: CASSPGPLDEQYF. The CDR3 bases are TGTGCCAGCAGTCCCGGGCCCCTTGACGAGCAGTACTTC.

This clonotype was seen only a few times. The chain carries TRBV20-1 and TRBJ2-5; possible D gene TRBD2, 5 bases. Trimming removed 4 bases at V and 6 bases at J, with 12 bases between. Germline V gives CDR1 DFQATT, CDR2 SNEGSKA (reference sequence). The CDR3 loop spans 12 amino acids. As DNA, the CDR3 is TGCAGTGCTATAGAGGACTCCAAGACCCAGTACTTC. Translated, it gives CSAIEDSKTQYF.

This clonotype was picked up many times. The rearrangement joins TRBV28 to TRBJ1-1; unclear D gene. This CDR3 region has 11 residues. Trimming removed 6 bases at V and 5 bases at J, with 7 bases between. Germline-derived CDR1 and CDR2 are MDHEN and SYDVKM. Written as DNA, the CDR3 is TGTGCCAGCAGCCTAGGGACTGAAGCTTTCTTT. This codes for CASSLGTEAFF.

The sample holds a few counts of this clonotype. This chain connects TRBV7-8 to TRBJ1-1, with D perhaps TRBD1 (6 bases). The CDR3 length is 15 residues. The V end was cut by 0 bases, the J end by 1 base, with 9 bases between. Germline loops: CDR1 SGHVS, CDR2 FQNEAQ. The CDR3 loop is CASSLALGGNTEAFF. As DNA, the CDR3 is TGTGCCAGCAGCTTAGCGCTAGGGGGGAACACTGAAGCTTTCTTT.

This clonotype was found many times. The chain uses TRBV29-1 and TRBJ2-5; 8 positions match TRBD1. The germline V gene encodes CDR1 SQVTM and CDR2 ANQGSEA. J lost 3 bases, V lost 2 bases, and 5 bases had no gene match. CDR3 length: 14 residues. The CDR3 DNA follows: TGCAGCGTTGAAATCGACAGGGGAAAAGAGACCCAGTACTTC. The encoded protein is CSVEIDRGKETQYF.

This clonotype has at least ten counts. The rearrangement joins TRBV5-6 to TRBJ2-6; 12 bases line up with TRBD1. Trimming took 1 base from V and 2 from J; bases not matched to a gene: 7. The V gene's germline CDR1 is SGHDT and CDR2 YYEEEE. The CDR3 runs to 19 residues. CDR3 DNA: TGTGCCAGCAGCTTGCAGGGACAGGGGGCGCGGGCTGGGGCCAACGTCCTGACTTTC. Amino acids: CASSLQGQGARAGANVLTF.

The sample holds many counts of this clonotype. V and J are TRBV2 and TRBJ2-7; D is uncertain. Germline CDR1 reads SNHLY; CDR2 reads FYNNEI. The V end was cut by 2 bases, the J end by 4 bases, with 15 bases between. The length of the CDR3 is 15 residues. The CDR3 DNA reads TGTGCCAGCAGTGAAATGCACAGAATCGAGTACGAGCAGTACTTC. It translates to CASSEMHRIEYEQYF.

Many counts were recorded for this clonotype. The chain's CDR3 is CASSYGTAYSSTDTQYF. In nucleotides, the CDR3 is TGTGCCAGCAGTTACGGGACAGCCTATTCTAGCACAGATACGCAGTATTTT. The genes are TRBV6-2 or TRBV6-3 and TRBJ2-3; 7 bases agree with TRBD1. The CDR3 has 17 residues. The V gene's germline CDR1 is MNHEY and CDR2 SVGEGT. The ends lost 2 bases at V and 0 bases at J; junction bases unmatched: 8.

This clonotype was seen ten or more times. This chain's CDR3 is CSARDYGGGSSYNEQFF. CDR3 in DNA: TGCAGTGCTAGAGATTATGGCGGGGGGAGCTCCTACAATGAGCAGTTCTTC. The chain employs TRBV20-1 and TRBJ2-1; 8 positions match TRBD2. Germline-derived CDR1 and CDR2 are DFQATT and SNEGSKA (reference sequence). The CDR3 covers 17 residues. V trimming: 0 bases; J trimming: 0 bases; junction bases outside the gene matches: 7.

The chain is built from TRBV6-1 and TRBJ2-5; 11 bases are a match to TRBD2. After removal of 0 bases from V and 5 bases from J, the junction contained 11 bases not matched to a gene. CDR3 size: 18 residues. The V gene's germline CDR1 is MNHNS and CDR2 SASEGT. The CDR3 is CASSEAASGGLRGETQYF. In nucleotides, the CDR3 is TGTGCCAGCAGTGAAGCAGCTAGCGGGGGGCTGAGGGGTGAGACCCAGTACTTC.

This clonotype was counted between two and nine times. V and J are TRBV28 and TRBJ2-7; possibly TRBD1 for D (5 bases). The CDR3 is made up of 12 amino acids. V was trimmed by 1 base and J by 5 bases, leaving 6 bases between them. Germline V CDR1 and CDR2: MDHEN, SYDVKM. CDR3 nucleotides: TGTGCCAGCAGTTTATTGACAGACGAGCAGTACTTC. Amino acid sequence: CASSLLTDEQYF. Supplemented by reference TRBV28 and TRBJ2-7, the full variable domain reads DVKVTQSSRYLVKRTGEKVFLECVQDMDHENMFWYRQDPGLGLRLIYFSYDVKMKEKGDIPEGYSVSREKKERFSLILESASTNQTSMYLCASSLLTDEQYFGPGTRLTVT.

This clonotype was recorded many times. This chain joins TRBV6-1 and TRBJ1-2; D is undetermined. Trimming removed 6 bases from V and 8 bases from J, with 10 bases in between. The CDR3 consists of 11 residues. Germline V CDR1 and CDR2: MNHNS, SASEGT. This CDR3 is CASRQGGGYTF. Here the CDR3 DNA reads TGTGCCAGCAGACAAGGAGGGGGCTACACCTTC.

This clonotype was seen just once. V gene TRBV3-1 combines with J gene TRBJ1-1; 9 bases align to TRBD1. The V gene end was trimmed by 5 bases and the J gene end by 0 bases; junction bases not matched to a gene: 10. Germline CDR1 and CDR2: LGHDT and YNNKEL (reference sequence). The CDR3 consists of 17 residues. DNA for the CDR3: TGTGCCAGCAGCTCACAGGGGGCCTTCCAAATGAACACTGAAGCTTTCTTT. Residues: CASSSQGAFQMNTEAFF.

Only a few counts were recorded for this clonotype. The rearrangement joins TRBV13 to TRBJ2-7; 14 positions match TRBD2. Germline loops: CDR1 PRHDT, CDR2 FYEKMQ (reference sequence). The ends lost 4 bases at V and 2 bases at J; junction bases unmatched: 10. The CDR3 covers 18 residues. CDR3 DNA: TGTGCCAGCAGCTCATCGACTAGCGGGGGGGCCGACACCTACGAGCAGTACTTC. It translates to CASSSSTSGGADTYEQYF.

This clonotype was recorded at least ten times. The rearrangement links TRBV7-2 to TRBJ1-2; D remains ambiguous. V lost 1 base and J 0 bases, leaving 3 bases between the germline ends. Per the germline V gene, CDR1 is SGHTA and CDR2 is FQGNSA. This CDR3 contains 13 residues. The CDR3: CASSLDPNYGYTF. In DNA form, the CDR3 reads TGTGCCAGCAGCTTAGACCCTAACTATGGCTACACCTTC.

This clonotype was seen at least ten times. The gene calls are TRBV27 and TRBJ1-5; D is possibly TRBD1 (6 bases). Germline V gives CDR1 MNHEY, CDR2 SMNVEV (reference sequence). The CDR3 contains 18 residues. Trimming pared 5 bases from V and 5 bases from J, leaving 25 bases between. CDR3 loop: CASSNHLGAGARDQPQHF. The CDR3 region has the DNA TGTGCCAGCAGTAACCACTTGGGGGCAGGGGCTAGGGATCAGCCCCAGCATTTT.

This clonotype has ten or more counts. V usage is TRBV5-4 and J usage is TRBJ2-7, with 8 nucleotides matching TRBD1. CDR1 and CDR2 (germline): SGHNT, YYREEE (reference sequence). The ends lost 4 bases at V and 2 bases at J; junction bases unmatched: 5. CDR3 length: 14 residues. The CDR3 DNA reads as TGTGCCAGCAGCCGCGGGGACAGGACCTACGAGCAGTACTTC. Its translation is CASSRGDRTYEQYF.